The rows below give T cell receptor beta chains drawn from one sample of a study of T cell responses to AZD1222 COVID-19 vaccine. Profiling relied on immunoSEQ multiplex PCR, and the TCRdb table lists in-frame clones only, not all of them. The sample records 100,000 to 150,000 clones, approximately 92% being singletons. Sequenced here: peripheral blood, sampled 28 days after the second AZD1222 dose. The receptors stem from an adult who received the AZD1222 COVID-19 vaccine. Each CDR3 is given with its conserved first and last residue. The D gene is left open where the match is weak. Clone size is given for some rows only: seen once, a few or many times, or a class if the clone is expanded.

V	J	D	size	DNA	CDR3
TRBV2	TRBJ1-5	-	-	TGTGCCAGCAGGGACAGACCCCCACAGCCCCAGCATTTT	CASRDRPPQPQHF
TRBV6-2/TRBV6-3	TRBJ1-1	-	-	TGTGCCAGCAGTTACCCTCGGGGAGGGCCCAACTTT	CASSYPRGGPNF
TRBV2	TRBJ1-2	-	-	TGTGCCAGCAAGAGGGATTCTGGCTACACCTTC	CASKRDSGYTF
TRBV30	TRBJ1-1	-	few	TGTGCCTGCCAGAAGGGGGTAGTAGAGGCTTTCTTT	CACQKGVVEAFF
TRBV9	TRBJ1-6	TRBD1	-	TGTGCCAGCAGCGAACAGACAGGGAATAATTCACCCCTCCACTTT	CASSEQTGNNSPLHF
TRBV7-9	TRBJ2-7	TRBD2	-	TGTGCCAGCAGCTTGCCCGGGGGGTACGAGCAGTACTTC	CASSLPGGYEQYF
TRBV6-5	TRBJ2-1	TRBD2	-	TGTGCCAGCAGTCCTGGGGGACTAGCGACCAATGAGCAGTTCTTC	CASSPGGLATNEQFF
TRBV29-1	TRBJ1-5	-	-	TGCAGCGCCACGATCGGGGCGTCGGATCAGCCCCAGCATTTT	CSATIGASDQPQHF
TRBV3-1/TRBV3-2	TRBJ1-2	-	-	TGTGCCAGCAGCCAAGGTCCATGGGGGGACAATGGCTACACCTTC	CASSQGPWGDNGYTF
TRBV11-3	TRBJ2-4	TRBD2	-	TGTGCCAGCAGCTTACGGAGGACTAGCGGGATGGGGGACATTCAGTACTTC	CASSLRRTSGMGDIQYF
TRBV9	TRBJ1-6	-	-	TGTGCCAGCAGCGTAGGCGCGGCGAGCTCCTATAATTCACCCCTCCACTTT	CASSVGAASSYNSPLHF
TRBV18	TRBJ2-5	-	-	TGTGCCAGCTCACCACCAGGGACGGCAGAGACCCAGTACTTC	CASSPPGTAETQYF
TRBV4-1	TRBJ2-7	-	-	TGCGCCAGCAGCCCTTCTTTAACGGGCACTAGTGAGCAGTACTTC	CASSPSLTGTSEQYF
TRBV18	TRBJ2-4	TRBD1	-	TGTGCCAGCTCACCATTTTCGGGACAGGGGGCCGGAAACATTCAGTACTTC	CASSPFSGQGAGNIQYF
TRBV3-1/TRBV3-2	TRBJ1-4	TRBD1	-	TGTGCCAGCAGCCCGTGGGACCAGGGGGGTGAAAAACTGTTTTTT	CASSPWDQGGEKLFF
TRBV5-1	TRBJ2-7	-	-	TGCGCCAGCAGCTACAACGGGGACGGCTACGAGCAGTACTTC	CASSYNGDGYEQYF
TRBV27	TRBJ1-5	-	-	TGTGCCAGCAGTTTTCTGGACAGTGTGAATCAGCCCCAGCATTTT	CASSFLDSVNQPQHF
TRBV9	TRBJ2-1	TRBD2	-	TGTGCCAGCAGCGGGACTAGCGGTCGGGGGGGTGAGCAGTTCTTC	CASSGTSGRGGEQFF
TRBV7-9	TRBJ2-3	TRBD2	-	TGTGCCAGCAGCGCCGCTAGCGGGGTCACAGATACGCAGTATTTT	CASSAASGVTDTQYF
TRBV6-6	TRBJ1-5	-	-	TGTGCCAGCATGCAGGCTCACGATCAGCCCCAGCATTTT	CASMQAHDQPQHF
TRBV30	TRBJ1-5	-	-	TGTGCCTGGAGTCCTTATAGCAATCAGCCCCAGCATTTT	CAWSPYSNQPQHF
TRBV3-1/TRBV3-2	TRBJ2-1	-	-	TGTGCCAGCAGCCAAGGGACTGGCAATGAGCAGTTCTTC	CASSQGTGNEQFF
TRBV28	TRBJ1-2	TRBD1	-	TGTGCCAGCAGCCTGGGGACAGGAGGCTATGGCTACACCTTC	CASSLGTGGYGYTF
TRBV7-2	TRBJ1-3	-	-	TGTGCCAGCAGCCCCGTGGGCACCGGAAACACCATATATTTT	CASSPVGTGNTIYF
TRBV9	TRBJ2-5	TRBD2	-	TGTGCCAGCAGCCCGACTCCCCTAGCGGGTTCGGTTGGGGAGACCCAGTACTTC	CASSPTPLAGSVGETQYF
TRBV6-1	TRBJ2-5	TRBD2	-	TGTGCCAGCAGTGGAGGACTAGCGGGGGCCTACCAAGAGACCCAGTACTTC	CASSGGLAGAYQETQYF
TRBV19	TRBJ1-1	-	-	TGTGCCAGTAAAAAGCTTATGAACACTGAAGCTTTCTTT	CASKKLMNTEAFF
TRBV7-9	TRBJ2-1	-	-	TGTGCCAGCAGCTTAGCAGGGAGGCACAATGAGCAGTTCTTC	CASSLAGRHNEQFF
TRBV6-6	TRBJ1-4	-	-	TGTGCCAGCAGGGTCGGGGATGGGTATGAAAAACTGTTTTTT	CASRVGDGYEKLFF
TRBV6-5	TRBJ1-2	TRBD1	-	TGTGCCAGCAGTCAGGACAGGGGGAAAGGCTACACCTTC	CASSQDRGKGYTF
TRBV11-3	TRBJ2-1	-	-	TGTGCCAGCAGCTCAGGCCTCGGATCCTACAATGAGCAGTTCTTC	CASSSGLGSYNEQFF
TRBV9	TRBJ2-1	-	-	TGTGCCAGCAGCGTTTCTGTGGTGACTCTCTACAATGAGCAGTTCTTC	CASSVSVVTLYNEQFF
TRBV12-3/TRBV12-4	TRBJ2-1	-	-	TGTGCCAGCAGTCTCGGACGGCGGAATGAGCAGTTCTTC	CASSLGRRNEQFF
TRBV30	TRBJ1-1	-	-	TGTGCCTGGAGTACGGCCCTTATCCACACTGAAGCTTTCTTT	CAWSTALIHTEAFF
TRBV9	TRBJ2-7	-	-	TGTGCCAGCAGCGCCTCGACCGGGACTGACCCCTACGAGCAGTACTTC	CASSASTGTDPYEQYF
TRBV3-1/TRBV3-2	TRBJ1-1	-	-	TGTGCCAGCAGCGACCCGGGGGGATACACTGAAGCTTTCTTT	CASSDPGGYTEAFF
TRBV7-9	TRBJ1-2	TRBD1	-	TGTGCCAGCAGCTCGGGACAGTTCTATGGCTACACCTTC	CASSSGQFYGYTF
TRBV7-6	TRBJ1-2	TRBD1	-	TGTGCCAGCAGCCGCACCGCCGGACAGGGGATTAACTATGGCTACACCTTC	CASSRTAGQGINYGYTF
TRBV3-1/TRBV3-2	TRBJ2-1	TRBD2	-	TGTGCCAGCAGCCAAGATAGTCTAGCGGGAGGCATTGAGCAGTTCTTC	CASSQDSLAGGIEQFF
TRBV2	TRBJ2-7	TRBD2	-	TGTGCCAGCAGTGGTCAATTAGCGGGGACTAACGAGCAGTACTTC	CASSGQLAGTNEQYF
TRBV19	TRBJ1-1	-	few	TGTGCCAGTAGTATAGAATCGGGTGCTTGGCGGGGCACTGAAGCTTTCTTT	CASSIESGAWRGTEAFF
TRBV19	TRBJ1-4	-	few	TGTGCCAGTAGTTTCGGGTCGCCTTTTGATGAAAAACTGTTTTTT	CASSFGSPFDEKLFF
TRBV30	TRBJ1-5	TRBD1	-	TGTGCCTGGAGTCCGCAGGGACAGGGTGAATATCAGCCCCAGCATTTT	CAWSPQGQGEYQPQHF
TRBV10-3	TRBJ2-1	-	-	TGTGCCATCAGTGAGCCCGGGGAGGGGGATGAGCAGTTCTTC	CAISEPGEGDEQFF
TRBV2	TRBJ1-2	TRBD1	-	TGTGCCAGCAGGGCGGGACAGAAAGCTAACTATGGCTACACCTTC	CASRAGQKANYGYTF
TRBV27	TRBJ1-2	TRBD1	-	TGTGCCAGCAGTTTGGGGCGCGGACAGGGCTATCGCTACACCTTC	CASSLGRGQGYRYTF
TRBV19	TRBJ1-5	-	-	TGTGCCAGTAGTTTGGGACCCACGGTCAATCAGCCCCAGCATTTT	CASSLGPTVNQPQHF
TRBV5-1	TRBJ2-2	-	-	TGCGCCAGCAGCTTGGTACTCTCAGGGACCGGGGAGCTGTTTTTT	CASSLVLSGTGELFF
TRBV5-1	TRBJ1-4	-	-	TGCGCCAGCAGCTTGGAGGAAGGACCAGGGAACAAAGCAATATTT	CASSLEEGPGNKAIF
TRBV19	TRBJ1-1	-	-	TGTGCCAGTAGCAGCACCCTGAACACTGAAGCTTTCTTT	CASSSTLNTEAFF